The 13 T cell receptor beta chains below were found in one sample sequenced in a study of neurological immune-mediated disorders. TCRdb reprocessed the 5' RACE reads with MiXCR, giving one entry per CDR3 protein. Of roughly 60,000 distinct CDR3 sequences listed, around 5.2% were seen once; the top ten hold roughly 3.2%. Sequenced material: PBMCs. The receptor set was obtained from a woman aged 50 to 65 with multiple sclerosis.

The sample holds many counts of this clonotype. V and J are TRBV9 and TRBJ2-7; perhaps TRBD2 as D (6 bases). This CDR3 spans 14 amino acids. Looked up from germline, CDR1 is SGDLS and CDR2 is YYNGEE. V was trimmed by 0 bases and J by 1 base, leaving 8 bases between them. CDR3 nucleotide sequence: TGTGCCAGCAGCGTAGACGCGGGGTCCTACGAGCAGTACTTC. Protein: CASSVDAGSYEQYF.

In its sample, this clonotype was seen many times. The rearrangement links TRBV20-1 to TRBJ2-1, with D possibly TRBD2 on 5 matching bases. CDR3 length equals 11 residues. Germline-derived CDR1 and CDR2 are DFQATT and SNEGSKA (reference sequence). Deletions cut 3 bases from V and 8 bases from J, with 8 bases between. CDR3 sequence: CSASYGDEQFF. CDR3 DNA sequence: TGCAGTGCTAGTTACGGGGATGAGCAGTTCTTC.

This clonotype came up a few times. The V gene is TRBV7-2, the J gene TRBJ2-3, with D tentatively TRBD1 (6 bases). The CDR3 consists of 15 residues. CDR1 and CDR2 from the germline V gene are SGHTA and FQGNSA. Trimming shortened V by 3 bases and J by 7 bases, and 17 bases separated the two germline ends. CDR3 protein: CASSFRDTLTHTQYF. The CDR3 coding sequence is TGTGCCAGCAGCTTCCGGGACACCCTAACTCATACGCAGTATTTT. Combining the CDR3 with reference TRBV7-2 and TRBJ2-3 gives the whole variable domain GAGVSQSPSNKVTEKGKDVELRCDPISGHTALYWYRQSLGQGLEFLIYFQGNSAPDKSGLPSDRFSAERTGGSVSTLTIQRTQQEDSAVYLCASSFRDTLTHTQYFGPGTRLTVL.

Many counts were recorded for this clonotype. The gene calls are TRBV5-1 and TRBJ2-3, with D tentatively TRBD1 or TRBD2 (6 bases each). From germline, CDR1 is SGHRS and CDR2 YFSETQ. The CDR3 totals 16 residues. Trimming shortened V by 4 bases and J by 3 bases, and 18 bases separated the two germline ends. CDR3 DNA sequence: TGCGCCAGCAGCCTCAACAGGGCTCGGGGGACAGATACGCAGTATTTT. Its protein product is CASSLNRARGTDTQYF.

The V call is TRBV21-1, the J call TRBJ2-7; the table's D call of TRBD1 was not tested on the DNA. TRBV21-1 is recorded as a pseudogene. This CDR3 spans 17 amino acids. CDR3 nucleotide sequence: TGTGCCAGCAGCAAGCTATTTGGCCCGGGGGGTATCTACGAGCAGTACTTC. Its protein is CASSKLFGPGGIYEQYF.

This chain links TRBV15 with TRBJ1-1; D call uncertain. CDR3 size: 15 residues. Trimming shortened V by 0 bases and J by 6 bases, and 14 bases separated the two germline ends. CDR1 is LNHNV and CDR2 is YYDKDF in the germline V gene (reference sequence). In nucleotides, the CDR3 is TGTGCCACCAGCAGAGATCCTCTGTTAGAGGCTGAAGCTTTCTTT. It is translated as CATSRDPLLEAEAFF.

This clonotype came up many times. The CDR3 region is CASSQTGGTDTQYF. In DNA form, the CDR3 reads TGTGCCAGCAGCCAGACAGGGGGCACAGATACGCAGTATTTT. V is TRBV7-3 and J is TRBJ2-3, with 8 nucleotides matching TRBD1. The CDR3 consists of 14 residues. Germline CDR1 and CDR2: SGHTA and FQGTGA. V dropped 5 bases and J dropped 1; count of bases not matched to a gene: 2.

This clonotype was counted only a few times. A much bigger clone sits one base away, suggesting this may be a read error. The chain is built from TRBV7-3 and TRBJ1-5; 8 bases align to TRBD1. Germline V lookup: CDR1 SGHTA, CDR2 FQGTGA. CDR3 length equals 16 residues. CDR3 residues: CASSPSRQGPTQPQNF. For the CDR3, the DNA is TGTGCCAGCAGCCCCTCCCGACAGGGGCCGACTCAGCCCCAGAATTTT. Variable domain in full (rest from reference TRBV7-3 and TRBJ1-5): GAGVSQTPSNKVTEKGKYVELRCDPISGHTALYWYRQSLGQGPEFLIYFQGTGAADDSGLPNDRFFAVRPEGSVSTLKIQRTERGDSAVYLCASSPSRQGPTQPQNFGDGTRLSIL.

This clonotype was counted many times. The V and J genes are TRBV5-1 and TRBJ1-1; 7 nucleotides line up with TRBD1. This CDR3 has 16 residues. Germline V lookup: CDR1 SGHRS, CDR2 YFSETQ. Trimming cost V 4 bases and J 3 bases; bases outside gene matches: 12. CDR3 sequence (DNA): TGCGCCAGCAGCCGCCAGGGGGGTAACTCGGACACTGAAGCTTTCTTT. Amino acids: CASSRQGGNSDTEAFF. The whole variable domain, filled in from reference TRBV5-1 and TRBJ1-1, reads KAGVTQTPRYLIKTRGQQVTLSCSPISGHRSVSWYQQTPGQGLQFLFEYFSETQRNKGNFPGRFSGRQFSNSRSEMNVSTLELGDSALYLCASSRQGGNSDTEAFFGQGTRLTVV.

At least ten counts were recorded for this clonotype. V gene TRBV25-1 combines with J gene TRBJ2-6; possible D gene TRBD1, 6 bases. V was trimmed by 0 bases and J by 2 bases, leaving 8 bases between them. The germline CDR1 and CDR2 sequences are MGHDK and SYGVNS. This CDR3 region has 16 residues. The CDR3 DNA sequence: TGTGCCAGCAGTGAATACCAGGGGCCTGGGGCCAACGTCCTGACTTTC. Its translation is CASSEYQGPGANVLTF.

This clonotype came up many times. The chain is built from TRBV5-1 and TRBJ2-1, with TRBD2 identical over 7 bases. This CDR3 contains 17 residues. Looked up from germline, CDR1 is SGHRS and CDR2 is YFSETQ. V gave up 4 bases and J gave up 4 bases; unmatched junction bases: 14. The CDR3 DNA follows: TGCGCCAGCAGCCAACCGCCCGGACTAGGGATTTACAATGAGCAGTTCTTC. Its protein product is CASSQPPGLGIYNEQFF.

This clonotype was seen repeatedly, ten times or more. This rearrangement joins TRBV9 to TRBJ2-5; D uncertain. Per germline, CDR1 SGDLS and CDR2 YYNGEE. The CDR3 consists of 14 residues. With 1 base removed from V and 1 base from J, the gap between germline ends came to 8 bases. In nucleotides, the CDR3 is TGTGCCAGCAGCGTAAGGGCAGCCCAAGAGACCCAGTACTTC. It yields the protein CASSVRAAQETQYF.

This clonotype was observed a handful of times. The chain employs TRBV19 and TRBJ2-3; D gene ambiguous. V gave up 1 base and J gave up 4 bases, with 3 bases separating them. The length of the CDR3 is 12 residues. The germline CDR1 and CDR2 sequences are LNHDA and SQIVND (reference sequence). DNA of the CDR3: TGTGCCAGTAGTATAGTGGCAGATACGCAGTATTTT. Residues: CASSIVADTQYF.